This TCR beta chain originates from a study of cytomegalovirus exposure and HLA in healthy donors. Background on the study: Assignment to the Caucasian-associated ancestry cluster applied to approximately 80% of the roughly 410 genotyped donors. The study, taken as a whole, reports: Earlier analysis looked at TCR beta V segments, and most were productive about 87% or about 30% of the time.

As to this clone: Its antigen is undetermined.

PCR used 60 Vbeta primers and 13 Jbeta primers. Repertoires were generated with immunoSEQ multiplex PCR, while TCRdb's copy carries only in-frame clones and drops some. The profile covers under 200,000 clones, with 68% appearing a single time and around 3% taken by the ten largest. Trimming at V came to 4 bases and at J to 10 bases, leaving 6 bases not matched to a gene. The CDR3 runs to 12 residues. Germline CDR1 SGHNT, CDR2 YENEEA. Unrecorded immune exposure was likely among donors, who were nominally healthy when sampled. This sequence joins TRBV11-3 and TRBJ1-1, with TRBD1 matching over 7 bases. The receptor was isolated from a woman in her 40s in good health and CMV-seropositive. Sequences were obtained from PBMCs. CDR3 amino acids: CASSSAGGRAFF. The DNA for the CDR3 is TGTGCCAGCAGCTCCGCAGGGGGGAGAGCTTTCTTT. The full variable domain, completed using reference TRBV11-3 and TRBJ1-1, is EAGVVQSPRYKIIEKKQPVAFWCNPISGHNTLYWYLQNLGQGPELLIRYENEEAVDDSQLPKDRFSAERLKGVDSTLKIQPAELGDSAVYLCASSSAGGRAFFGQGTRLTVV.